Included here is one TCR beta chain sequence, with context. From the reads, TCRdb called clonotypes with MiXCR, one entry per CDR3 protein. The sample has roughly 500,000 distinct CDR3 sequences, 16% seen once; the top ten hold 20% to 30%. The data were taken from a study of T cell repertoires in cytomegalovirus infection. Germline CDR1 LNHNV, CDR2 YYDKDF (reference sequence). Trimming removed 0 bases from V and 1 base from J, with 12 bases in between. This CDR3 has 16 amino acids. This rearrangement joins TRBV15 to TRBJ1-2; D remains ambiguous. The sequence was collected from a human donor in good health (CMV status not recorded). Some clones in this sample may be carry-over from other donors' samples. Material: CD8+ T cells from PBMCs. The CDR3 sequence: CATSRDRNLFNYGYTF. CDR3 in DNA: TGTGCCACCAGCAGAGACAGGAACCTTTTTAACTATGGCTACACCTTC.